These T cell receptor beta chains were read from a single sample in a study of cytomegalovirus exposure and HLA in healthy donors. Using immunoSEQ multiplex PCR, the repertoire was profiled, and TCRdb retains in-frame clones only, with some absent. The profile covers fewer than 250,000 clones, with about four fifths appearing a single time and 4% to 5% taken by the ten largest. The sequencing input was PBMCs. Receptors were obtained from a man aged 30-40 years in good health and CMV-seropositive. Both conserved end residues are part of each CDR3. The order of the fields is J gene, V gene, D gene, clone size, CDR3 length, CDR3 protein, CDR3 DNA. D genes are given only for firm matches. Not every row has a clone size; where given, it reads once, few, many or a size class.

J gene: TRBJ1-1; V gene: TRBV18; D gene: NA; clone size: once; CDR3 length: 21; CDR3 protein: CASSLSIIAVQGYSMNTEAFF; CDR3 DNA: TGTGCCAGCTCCCTGTCTATTATCGCGGTGCAGGGATATTCGATGAACACTGAAGCTTTCTTT
J gene: TRBJ2-5; V gene: TRBV29-1; D gene: NA; clone size: NA; CDR3 length: 13; CDR3 protein: CSVEARTQETQYF; CDR3 DNA: TGCAGCGTTGAGGCCCGGACTCAAGAGACCCAGTACTTC
J gene: TRBJ1-4; V gene: TRBV6-5; D gene: TRBD1; clone size: NA; CDR3 length: 14; CDR3 protein: CASTSGQGNEKLFF; CDR3 DNA: TGTGCCAGCACCTCGGGACAGGGTAATGAAAAACTGTTTTTT
J gene: TRBJ2-4; V gene: TRBV4-1; D gene: NA; clone size: NA; CDR3 length: 16; CDR3 protein: CASSPGQRLAKNIQYF; CDR3 DNA: TGCGCCAGCAGCCCTGGACAGCGTCTAGCCAAAAACATTCAGTACTTC
J gene: TRBJ1-1; V gene: TRBV2; D gene: NA; clone size: many; CDR3 length: 12; CDR3 protein: CASSDSGTEAFF; CDR3 DNA: TGTGCCAGCAGTGATTCAGGGACTGAAGCTTTCTTT
J gene: TRBJ2-5; V gene: TRBV27; D gene: TRBD1; clone size: NA; CDR3 length: 13; CDR3 protein: CASSGGQGKTQYF; CDR3 DNA: TGTGCCAGCAGTGGGGGACAGGGAAAGACCCAGTACTTC
J gene: TRBJ1-3; V gene: TRBV21-1; D gene: NA; clone size: NA; CDR3 length: 12; CDR3 protein: CASSSLGDTIYF; CDR3 DNA: TGTGCCAGCAGCAGCCTAGGGGACACCATATATTTT
J gene: TRBJ2-6; V gene: TRBV29-1; D gene: TRBD1; clone size: NA; CDR3 length: 16; CDR3 protein: CAVQDRFYSGANVLTF; CDR3 DNA: TGCGCTGTTCAGGACAGGTTCTACTCTGGGGCCAACGTCCTGACTTTC
J gene: TRBJ2-1; V gene: TRBV7-3; D gene: TRBD2; clone size: NA; CDR3 length: 21; CDR3 protein: CASSLRPGLGVGMIGNNEQFF; CDR3 DNA: TGTGCCAGCAGCTTGCGTCCGGGACTAGGGGTTGGTATGATCGGGAACAATGAGCAGTTCTTC
J gene: TRBJ2-1; V gene: TRBV19; D gene: TRBD2; clone size: NA; CDR3 length: 17; CDR3 protein: CASNLLAGGAPCNEQFF; CDR3 DNA: TGTGCCAGTAATCTTTTAGCGGGAGGTGCCCCATGTAATGAGCAGTTCTTC
J gene: TRBJ1-5; V gene: TRBV7-3; D gene: NA; clone size: NA; CDR3 length: 13; CDR3 protein: CASSPPSNQPQHF; CDR3 DNA: TGTGCCAGCAGCCCCCCGAGCAATCAGCCCCAGCATTTT
J gene: TRBJ2-3; V gene: TRBV5-4; D gene: TRBD2; clone size: NA; CDR3 length: 17; CDR3 protein: CASSPGYGGGSADTQYF; CDR3 DNA: TGTGCCAGCAGCCCGGGCTATGGGGGGGGTTCGGCAGATACGCAGTATTTT
J gene: TRBJ2-7; V gene: TRBV18; D gene: TRBD1; clone size: NA; CDR3 length: 13; CDR3 protein: CASSRDRAYEQYF; CDR3 DNA: TGTGCCAGCTCCCGGGACAGGGCCTACGAGCAGTACTTC
J gene: TRBJ2-7; V gene: TRBV27; D gene: TRBD1; clone size: NA; CDR3 length: 16; CDR3 protein: CASSLPPGQGLREQYF; CDR3 DNA: TGTGCCAGCAGCCTACCCCCGGGACAGGGACTCCGCGAGCAGTACTTC
J gene: TRBJ2-3; V gene: TRBV7-9; D gene: TRBD1; clone size: few; CDR3 length: 15; CDR3 protein: CASSPPGTGFDTQYF; CDR3 DNA: TGTGCCAGCAGTCCACCGGGGACAGGGTTCGATACGCAGTATTTT
J gene: TRBJ2-4; V gene: TRBV28; D gene: NA; clone size: NA; CDR3 length: 16; CDR3 protein: CASSSGGKIAKNIQYF; CDR3 DNA: TGTGCCAGCAGTTCAGGGGGGAAAATAGCCAAAAACATTCAGTACTTC
J gene: TRBJ2-1; V gene: TRBV10-2; D gene: NA; clone size: NA; CDR3 length: 15; CDR3 protein: CASSEGRGINNEQFF; CDR3 DNA: TGCGCCAGCAGTGAGGGGCGCGGGATCAACAATGAGCAGTTCTTC
J gene: TRBJ2-2; V gene: TRBV7-9; D gene: TRBD1; clone size: once; CDR3 length: 16; CDR3 protein: CASSFRDRVWTGELFF; CDR3 DNA: TGTGCCAGCAGCTTCCGGGACAGGGTGTGGACCGGGGAGCTGTTTTTT
J gene: TRBJ1-5; V gene: TRBV11-3; D gene: TRBD1; clone size: NA; CDR3 length: 18; CDR3 protein: CASSFRTGECSINQPQHF; CDR3 DNA: TGTGCCAGCAGCTTCAGGACAGGGGAATGTAGTATTAATCAGCCCCAGCATTTT
J gene: TRBJ1-2; V gene: TRBV7-9; D gene: NA; clone size: NA; CDR3 length: 15; CDR3 protein: CASSFSRGPNYGYTF; CDR3 DNA: TGTGCCAGCAGCTTTAGCAGGGGTCCCAACTATGGCTACACCTTC
J gene: TRBJ2-2; V gene: TRBV6-5; D gene: TRBD2; clone size: NA; CDR3 length: 15; CDR3 protein: CASKSSGRVTGELFF; CDR3 DNA: TGTGCCAGCAAATCCAGCGGGAGGGTTACCGGGGAGCTGTTTTTT
J gene: TRBJ2-7; V gene: TRBV15; D gene: NA; clone size: NA; CDR3 length: 13; CDR3 protein: CATSRDSPYEQYF; CDR3 DNA: TGTGCCACCAGCAGAGACAGTCCCTACGAGCAGTACTTC
J gene: TRBJ2-7; V gene: TRBV7-6; D gene: NA; clone size: NA; CDR3 length: 13; CDR3 protein: CASTPGGSYEQYF; CDR3 DNA: TGTGCCAGCACTCCCGGGGGCTCCTACGAGCAGTACTTC
J gene: TRBJ2-7; V gene: TRBV28; D gene: TRBD2; clone size: NA; CDR3 length: 16; CDR3 protein: CASSLRDRGGLAGGHF; CDR3 DNA: TGTGCCAGCAGTCTCCGGGACAGAGGTGGACTAGCGGGAGGGCACTTC
J gene: TRBJ2-1; V gene: TRBV7-9; D gene: TRBD2; clone size: NA; CDR3 length: 16; CDR3 protein: CASSLKTSGSYNEQFF; CDR3 DNA: TGTGCCAGCAGCCTAAAGACTAGCGGGTCCTACAATGAGCAGTTCTTC
J gene: TRBJ2-4; V gene: TRBV19; D gene: NA; clone size: NA; CDR3 length: 14; CDR3 protein: CASTQGTAKNIQYF; CDR3 DNA: TGTGCCAGTACACAGGGAACGGCCAAAAACATTCAGTACTTC
J gene: TRBJ1-2; V gene: TRBV7-2; D gene: NA; clone size: NA; CDR3 length: 15; CDR3 protein: CASSVGGVGSYGYTF; CDR3 DNA: TGTGCCAGCAGCGTAGGGGGGGTCGGCAGCTATGGCTACACCTTC
J gene: TRBJ2-5; V gene: TRBV28; D gene: NA; clone size: NA; CDR3 length: 13; CDR3 protein: CASSLADKETQYF; CDR3 DNA: TGTGCCAGCAGTTTGGCGGATAAGGAGACCCAGTACTTC
J gene: TRBJ1-3; V gene: TRBV19; D gene: NA; clone size: NA; CDR3 length: 13; CDR3 protein: CASRKAAGNTIYF; CDR3 DNA: TGTGCCAGTAGAAAGGCGGCTGGAAACACCATATATTTT
J gene: TRBJ2-3; V gene: TRBV7-3; D gene: NA; clone size: NA; CDR3 length: 13; CDR3 protein: CASSPSPGDTQYF; CDR3 DNA: TGTGCCAGCAGCCCCTCCCCCGGAGATACGCAGTATTTT
J gene: TRBJ2-1; V gene: TRBV19; D gene: TRBD2; clone size: NA; CDR3 length: 14; CDR3 protein: CASMRSGSSNEQFF; CDR3 DNA: TGTGCCAGTATGCGTAGCGGGAGTAGCAATGAGCAGTTCTTC
J gene: TRBJ1-3; V gene: TRBV9; D gene: NA; clone size: NA; CDR3 length: 14; CDR3 protein: CASSVTGTGNTIYF; CDR3 DNA: TGTGCCAGCAGCGTAACAGGGACCGGAAACACCATATATTTT
J gene: TRBJ2-4; V gene: TRBV29-1; D gene: NA; clone size: NA; CDR3 length: 15; CDR3 protein: CSVEDPRGWGNIQYF; CDR3 DNA: TGCAGCGTTGAAGATCCCAGGGGTTGGGGAAACATTCAGTACTTC
J gene: TRBJ2-3; V gene: TRBV7-2; D gene: TRBD2; clone size: NA; CDR3 length: 17; CDR3 protein: CASSLWLAGGSTDTQYF; CDR3 DNA: TGTGCCAGCAGCTTATGGCTAGCGGGGGGGTCCACAGATACGCAGTATTTT
J gene: TRBJ2-7; V gene: TRBV6-5; D gene: TRBD2; clone size: NA; CDR3 length: 16; CDR3 protein: CASSYSGGRAGDEQYF; CDR3 DNA: TGTGCCAGCAGTTACTCTGGCGGGAGGGCCGGGGACGAGCAGTACTTC
J gene: TRBJ2-5; V gene: TRBV6-1; D gene: NA; clone size: NA; CDR3 length: 14; CDR3 protein: CASSDGGGGETQYF; CDR3 DNA: TGTGCCAGCAGTGACGGTGGGGGCGGAGAGACCCAGTACTTC
J gene: TRBJ1-2; V gene: TRBV4-2; D gene: NA; clone size: NA; CDR3 length: 13; CDR3 protein: CASSQSFGIGYTF; CDR3 DNA: TGTGCCAGCAGCCAAAGTTTCGGGATTGGCTACACCTTC
J gene: TRBJ2-2; V gene: TRBV11-2; D gene: NA; clone size: few; CDR3 length: 15; CDR3 protein: CASSLRGQNTGELFF; CDR3 DNA: TGTGCCAGCAGCCTACGCGGTCAGAACACCGGGGAGCTGTTTTTT
J gene: TRBJ2-7; V gene: TRBV28; D gene: TRBD2; clone size: few; CDR3 length: 15; CDR3 protein: CASSESGRANYEQYF; CDR3 DNA: TGTGCCAGCAGCGAAAGCGGGAGGGCCAACTACGAGCAGTACTTC
J gene: TRBJ2-2; V gene: TRBV5-1; D gene: NA; clone size: NA; CDR3 length: 14; CDR3 protein: CASSPTGNTGELFF; CDR3 DNA: TGCGCCAGCAGCCCAACGGGGAACACCGGGGAGCTGTTTTTT
J gene: TRBJ2-4; V gene: TRBV4-2; D gene: NA; clone size: few; CDR3 length: 15; CDR3 protein: CASSQDPGIQNIQYF; CDR3 DNA: TGTGCCAGCAGCCAAGATCCAGGGATCCAAAACATTCAGTACTTC